This TCR beta chain was obtained from a study of cytomegalovirus exposure and HLA in healthy donors. Study outcomes and limitations: In a later analysis, compared with equally common non-associated chains, HLA-associated beta chains were more expanded.

CDR3 length: 13 residues. Between the trimmed V and J ends, which lost 4 bases and 3 bases, there was a span of 11 bases. The germline V gene has CDR1 SGDLS and CDR2 YYNGEE. A remark on this clone: What it binds is not known.

The primer mix had 60 Vbeta and 13 Jbeta primers. Clones were sequenced by immunoSEQ multiplex PCR, and TCRdb holds only the in-frame ones, with some missing. Of around 120,000 clones listed, 81% are singletons. The source is a man aged 18-30 years in good health and CMV-seronegative. Sequencing input: PBMCs. J is TRBJ2-7 and V is TRBV9, with D possibly matching TRBD1 (6 bases). CDR3 protein: CASSPTGFYEQYF. In DNA, the CDR3 is TGTGCCAGCAGCCCGACAGGATTCTACGAGCAGTACTTC.